A single count supports the clone carrying this TCR beta chain. TCRdb ran MiXCR on the 5' RACE reads and lists one entry per CDR3 protein. The sample yields a few hundred thousand distinct CDR3 sequences, approximately 5.7% seen once. This sample is drawn from a study of T cells after yellow fever vaccination. Sequenced material: PBMCs, taken 5 days after the yellow fever booster vaccination. The clonotype originates from a young man who received the YFV17D yellow fever vaccine.

This CDR3 is CASSPSGTNYEQYF. The CDR3 bases are TGTGCCAGTAGTCCAAGCGGGACTAACTACGAGCAGTACTTC. The chain recombines TRBV19 with TRBJ2-7; 7 bases map to TRBD2. The germline gives CDR1 LNHDA, CDR2 SQIVND (reference sequence). The CDR3 runs 14 residues. V lost 5 bases to trimming and J lost 3 bases; unmatched junction nucleotides: 7.